Sequencing of this T cell receptor beta chain was carried out in a study of blood T cell repertoires in COVID-19. Profiled with immunoSEQ multiplex PCR; TCRdb holds only in-frame clones, not every one. This sample has around 250,000 clones; around 80% occur once, and the top ten carry about 15%. V lost 2 bases and J lost 6, with 19 bases in between. This CDR3 spans 16 amino acids. The germline V gene encodes CDR1 LGHDT and CDR2 YNNKEL (reference sequence). This TCR derives from a man aged 35-49 years who had recovered from COVID-19. Specimen: PBMCs or T cells enriched from blood (not recorded which). V is TRBV3-1 (or the pseudogene TRBV3-2) and J is TRBJ1-1; D gene ambiguous. CDR3 coding DNA: TGTGCCAGCAGCCAATTTCCAGTGTTTTCGTGGCCTGAAGCTTTCTTT. It codes for CASSQFPVFSWPEAFF.